This TCR beta chain was obtained from a study of CD8 T cells in Susac syndrome. Germline-derived CDR1 and CDR2 are MDHEN and SYDVKM. The CDR3 runs 11 residues. With random hexamers, 0.5 to 1 ug RNA was reverse transcribed. TCRdb re-called the immunoSEQ multiplex PCR reads with MiXCR, one entry per CDR3 protein. The sample shows approximately 190,000 distinct CDR3 sequences, roughly 94% of them seen only once. Findings of the study overall: Across the total CD8+ repertoires, approximately 17 Susac-specific public clones were found. The CD8+ TEMRA repertoires yielded a few such clones.

As concerns this clonotype: Its antigen is still unknown. One end of the junction is discordant with germline, which a read error may explain.

The source of this sequence is a human donor with Susac syndrome. The chain joins TRBV28 to TRBJ2-6; TRBD2 is a possible D gene (5 bases). The sequenced sample was CD8+ T cells from PBMCs. This CDR3 is CASSLLGVLYF. CDR3 nucleotide sequence: TGTGCCAGCAGTTTATTGGGAGTCCTGTACTTC. Supplemented by reference TRBV28 and TRBJ2-6, the full variable domain reads DVKVTQSSRYLVKRTGEKVFLECVQDMDHENMFWYRQDPGLGLRLIYFSYDVKMKEKGDIPEGYSVSREKKERFSLILESASTNQTSMYLCASSLLGVLYFGAGSRLTVL.